What follows are 4 T cell receptor beta chains derived from one specimen sequenced in a study of monozygotic twins with inflammatory bowel disease. TCRdb reprocessed the 5' RACE reads, with one entry per CDR3 protein and no DNA. The listing contains some 89,000 distinct CDR3 sequences. The source material was blood. These receptors were taken from a human donor with ulcerative colitis or Crohn's disease, or a healthy co-twin of an affected twin (not recorded which).

This chain joins TRBV7-2 and TRBJ2-3; TCRdb's D gene call, TRBD2, goes unchecked for lack of DNA. Per germline, CDR1 SGHTA and CDR2 FQGNSA. The CDR3 is 14 amino acids. The chain's CDR3 is CASGGTSATDTQYF.

This rearrangement joins TRBV11-2 to TRBJ2-1; lacking DNA, the TRBD1 call made by TCRdb goes unchecked. This CDR3 has 15 amino acids. Per the germline V gene, CDR1 is SGHAT and CDR2 is FQNNGV. The CDR3 here is CASSLAGGNENEQFF.

The gene calls are TRBV6-1 and TRBJ1-1; TCRdb returns TRBD1, unconfirmable since there is no DNA. The length of the CDR3 is 14 residues. The V gene's germline CDR1 is MNHNS and CDR2 SASEGT. This CDR3 is CASTPDRGQTEAFF.

The chain employs TRBV11-2 and TRBJ2-2; there is no DNA to check the TCRdb D call of TRBD1. The CDR3 has 16 residues. The germline gives CDR1 SGHAT, CDR2 FQNNGV. The CDR3 here is CASSPRGGSHTGELFF.